The text below deals with one T cell receptor (beta chain). The antigen is unknown. The data were obtained in a study of CD8 T cells in ankylosing spondylitis. The authors made TCR beta libraries by quantitative 5'-RACE with molecular barcodes. TCRdb reprocessed the 5' RACE reads via MiXCR and lists one record per CDR3 protein. The data contain 750,000 to 850,000 distinct CDR3 sequences, roughly 12% of them seen just once; the ten biggest clones take up less than 0.65%. The germline CDR1 and CDR2 sequences are MNHEY and SVGEGT. CDR3 length: 17 residues. Trimming cost V 7 bases and J 0 bases, with 16 bases left between them. Regarding the study as a whole: The study identified a TCR beta motif of roughly eight highly homologous variants that appeared characteristic of ankylosing spondylitis blood. Both synovial fluid and blood in reactive arthritis had previously been reported to carry some motif variants. Significant enrichment of disease-linked clones was reportedly seen in matched ankylosing spondylitis synovial fluid. Clones that were linked to disease were CD8+ and were relatively rare in peripheral blood.

The chain employs TRBV6-2 or TRBV6-3 and TRBJ2-6; D is perhaps TRBD1 or TRBD2 (5 bases each). The receptor was isolated from a male donor with ankylosing spondylitis. Material for sequencing was blood, either unsorted or a sorted T cell fraction (not recorded which). Here the CDR3 DNA reads TGTGCCAGCACCCGGGATGGGGGAGCCTCTGGGGCCAACGTCCTGACTTTC. Translated: CASTRDGGASGANVLTF.